A selection of T cell receptor beta chains follows, all from one sample in a study of blood T cell repertoires in COVID-19. Profiled with immunoSEQ multiplex PCR; TCRdb holds only in-frame clones, not every one. The table has 210,000 or so clones, about 80% seen once. Specimen: PBMCs or T cells enriched from blood (not recorded which). These receptors all stem from a man in his 60s who had recovered from COVID-19. Each CDR3 is given with its conserved first and last residue. Each record gives: CDR3 protein, CDR3 DNA, clone size, J gene, D gene, V gene. The D gene is left open where the match is weak. Clone size is shown for a subset of rows, as once, few, many or a class of expanded clone.

cdr3_aa: CASSFSRDRLNTEAFF
cdr3_nt: TGTGCCAGCAGCTTCTCCCGGGACAGGTTGAACACTGAAGCTTTCTTT
clone_size: NA
j_call: TRBJ1-1
d_call: TRBD1
v_call: TRBV9

cdr3_aa: CASSPMYSGANVLTF
cdr3_nt: TGTGCCAGCTCACCAATGTACTCTGGGGCCAACGTCCTGACTTTC
clone_size: NA
j_call: TRBJ2-6
d_call: NA
v_call: TRBV18

cdr3_aa: CASSEGQGAATEAFF
cdr3_nt: TGTGCCAGCAGTGAAGGACAGGGGGCGGCCACTGAAGCTTTCTTT
clone_size: NA
j_call: TRBJ1-1
d_call: TRBD1
v_call: TRBV25-1

cdr3_aa: CASSIGTGGLRKLFF
cdr3_nt: TGTGCCAGTAGTATCGGAACAGGGGGTCTACGGAAACTGTTTTTT
clone_size: NA
j_call: TRBJ1-4
d_call: TRBD1
v_call: TRBV19

cdr3_aa: CASSESGGMGNEKLFF
cdr3_nt: TGTGCCAGCAGTGAATCGGGAGGGATGGGGAATGAAAAACTGTTTTTT
clone_size: NA
j_call: TRBJ1-4
d_call: NA
v_call: TRBV6-1

cdr3_aa: CASSRDRNSGNTIYF
cdr3_nt: TGTGCCAGCAGCCGGGACAGAAACTCTGGAAACACCATATATTTT
clone_size: NA
j_call: TRBJ1-3
d_call: TRBD1
v_call: TRBV14

cdr3_aa: CASSTQGGHGDTQYF
cdr3_nt: TGTGCCAGCAGCACCCAGGGGGGCCATGGAGATACGCAGTATTTT
clone_size: NA
j_call: TRBJ2-3
d_call: NA
v_call: TRBV7-2

cdr3_aa: CASSSPAGGLDEQYF
cdr3_nt: TGTGCCAGCAGCTCCCCAGCGGGGGGGCTGGACGAGCAGTACTTC
clone_size: NA
j_call: TRBJ2-7
d_call: TRBD2
v_call: TRBV7-6

cdr3_aa: CASQKAGTGAYEQYF
cdr3_nt: TGTGCCAGCCAAAAAGCCGGGACAGGGGCTTACGAGCAGTACTTC
clone_size: NA
j_call: TRBJ2-7
d_call: TRBD1
v_call: TRBV5-4

cdr3_aa: CATSARVLGNEKLFF
cdr3_nt: TGTGCCACCAGTGCCCGGGTTTTGGGTAATGAAAAACTGTTTTTT
clone_size: NA
j_call: TRBJ1-4
d_call: NA
v_call: TRBV24-1

cdr3_aa: CASSLQGGSPLHF
cdr3_nt: TGTGCCAGCAGTTTGCAGGGGGGTTCACCCCTCCACTTT
clone_size: NA
j_call: TRBJ1-6
d_call: TRBD1
v_call: TRBV12-3/TRBV12-4

cdr3_aa: CASSIVPGSSYNSPLHF
cdr3_nt: TGTGCCAGTAGTATAGTACCGGGGAGCTCCTATAATTCACCCCTCCACTTT
clone_size: NA
j_call: TRBJ1-6
d_call: NA
v_call: TRBV19

cdr3_aa: CASSLEGQGAVNTEAFF
cdr3_nt: TGCGCCAGCAGCTTGGAGGGACAGGGGGCTGTCAACACTGAAGCTTTCTTT
clone_size: NA
j_call: TRBJ1-1
d_call: TRBD1
v_call: TRBV5-1

cdr3_aa: CASRSGTGGLTNEKLFF
cdr3_nt: TGCGCCAGCAGGTCCGGGACAGGGGGTTTAACTAATGAAAAACTGTTTTTT
clone_size: NA
j_call: TRBJ1-4
d_call: TRBD1
v_call: TRBV5-1

cdr3_aa: CASKSGGAYNEQFF
cdr3_nt: TGTGCCAGTAAAAGCGGGGGGGCCTACAATGAGCAGTTCTTC
clone_size: NA
j_call: TRBJ2-1
d_call: TRBD2
v_call: TRBV19

cdr3_aa: CASRGLAGYNEQFF
cdr3_nt: TGTGCCAGTAGAGGACTAGCGGGGTACAATGAGCAGTTCTTC
clone_size: NA
j_call: TRBJ2-1
d_call: TRBD2
v_call: TRBV2

cdr3_aa: CASSVVWDRAYEQYF
cdr3_nt: TGTGCCAGCAGTGTAGTCTGGGACAGGGCCTACGAGCAGTACTTC
clone_size: NA
j_call: TRBJ2-7
d_call: TRBD1
v_call: TRBV6-2/TRBV6-3

cdr3_aa: CATSRDWKGDTQYF
cdr3_nt: TGTGCCACCAGCAGAGATTGGAAGGGGGATACGCAGTATTTT
clone_size: NA
j_call: TRBJ2-3
d_call: NA
v_call: TRBV15

cdr3_aa: CASSSGQGYEQYF
cdr3_nt: TGCGCCAGCAGCTCGGGACAGGGTTACGAGCAGTACTTC
clone_size: once
j_call: TRBJ2-7
d_call: TRBD1
v_call: TRBV5-1

cdr3_aa: CASSLVADNTEAFF
cdr3_nt: TGTGCCAGCAGCTTGGTAGCCGACAACACTGAAGCTTTCTTT
clone_size: NA
j_call: TRBJ1-1
d_call: NA
v_call: TRBV5-5

cdr3_aa: CASSEALPGGFDEAFF
cdr3_nt: TGTGCCAGCAGTGAAGCGCTTCCAGGGGGCTTTGATGAAGCTTTCTTT
clone_size: NA
j_call: TRBJ1-1
d_call: TRBD1
v_call: TRBV2

cdr3_aa: CASSLGRGSSYEQYF
cdr3_nt: TGTGCCAGCAGCTTAGGGCGGGGTAGCTCCTACGAGCAGTACTTC
clone_size: NA
j_call: TRBJ2-7
d_call: NA
v_call: TRBV7-2

cdr3_aa: CASSPLPPLLNNEQFF
cdr3_nt: TGTGCCAGCAGCCCGCTCCCACCGCTCCTAAACAATGAGCAGTTCTTC
clone_size: NA
j_call: TRBJ2-1
d_call: NA
v_call: TRBV7-2

cdr3_aa: CATSRGQGGNQPQHF
cdr3_nt: TGTGCCACCAGCCGGGGACAGGGGGGTAATCAGCCCCAGCATTTT
clone_size: NA
j_call: TRBJ1-5
d_call: TRBD1
v_call: TRBV15

cdr3_aa: CASSYLEQGSGYTF
cdr3_nt: TGCGCCAGCAGCTACTTAGAACAGGGGAGCGGCTACACCTTC
clone_size: NA
j_call: TRBJ1-2
d_call: TRBD1
v_call: TRBV5-1

cdr3_aa: CASSDYRNSPLHF
cdr3_nt: TGTGCCAGCAGTGATTACAGGAATTCACCCCTCCACTTT
clone_size: NA
j_call: TRBJ1-6
d_call: NA
v_call: TRBV6-1

cdr3_aa: CSVDRSYGYTF
cdr3_nt: TGCAGCGTTGACCGGTCCTATGGCTACACCTTC
clone_size: NA
j_call: TRBJ1-2
d_call: NA
v_call: TRBV29-1

cdr3_aa: CASSMTASNSPLHF
cdr3_nt: TGTGCCAGCAGCATGACAGCCTCCAATTCACCCCTCCACTTT
clone_size: NA
j_call: TRBJ1-6
d_call: NA
v_call: TRBV11-2

cdr3_aa: CASSVLAGGTDTQYF
cdr3_nt: TGTGCCAGTAGTGTACTAGCGGGGGGCACAGATACGCAGTATTTT
clone_size: once
j_call: TRBJ2-3
d_call: TRBD2
v_call: TRBV19

cdr3_aa: CASRELQGAWSYNEQFF
cdr3_nt: TGTGCCAGCAGAGAGCTACAGGGGGCTTGGTCCTACAATGAGCAGTTCTTC
clone_size: NA
j_call: TRBJ2-1
d_call: TRBD1
v_call: TRBV9

cdr3_aa: CASRKTGGEYEQYF
cdr3_nt: TGTGCCAGCAGAAAAACAGGGGGCGAGTACGAGCAGTACTTC
clone_size: NA
j_call: TRBJ2-7
d_call: TRBD1
v_call: TRBV28

cdr3_aa: CAISERQKETQYF
cdr3_nt: TGTGCCATCAGTGAAAGACAGAAAGAGACCCAGTACTTC
clone_size: once
j_call: TRBJ2-5
d_call: NA
v_call: TRBV10-3

cdr3_aa: CATSDTRQGREETQYF
cdr3_nt: TGTGCCACCAGTGATACTCGGCAGGGGAGGGAAGAGACCCAGTACTTC
clone_size: NA
j_call: TRBJ2-5
d_call: NA
v_call: TRBV24-1

cdr3_aa: CASSSKGSGGSISSYNEQFF
cdr3_nt: TGTGCCAGCAGCTCCAAGGGTAGCGGGGGGTCCATAAGCTCCTACAATGAGCAGTTCTTC
clone_size: few
j_call: TRBJ2-1
d_call: TRBD2
v_call: TRBV7-3

cdr3_aa: CASSGGQGSGRAKNIQYF
cdr3_nt: TGTGCCAGCAGCGGGGGACAGGGGAGCGGTCGCGCCAAAAACATTCAGTACTTC
clone_size: few
j_call: TRBJ2-4
d_call: TRBD1
v_call: TRBV11-3

cdr3_aa: CASSGRGHGELFF
cdr3_nt: TGCGCCAGCAGTGGCAGGGGCCACGGGGAGCTGTTTTTT
clone_size: NA
j_call: TRBJ2-2
d_call: NA
v_call: TRBV10-1

cdr3_aa: CASSTQATSGNTIYF
cdr3_nt: TGTGCCAGTAGTACCCAGGCGACCTCTGGAAACACCATATATTTT
clone_size: NA
j_call: TRBJ1-3
d_call: NA
v_call: TRBV19

cdr3_aa: CASAIPGPGMETQYF
cdr3_nt: TGTGCTAGTGCCATACCGGGTCCCGGGATGGAGACCCAGTACTTC
clone_size: once
j_call: TRBJ2-5
d_call: NA
v_call: TRBV12-5

cdr3_aa: CASSLGWGVNSPLHF
cdr3_nt: TGTGCCAGCAGCTTAGGGTGGGGGGTTAATTCACCCCTCCACTTT
clone_size: once
j_call: TRBJ1-6
d_call: NA
v_call: TRBV7-6

cdr3_aa: CASGPQGGEETQYF
cdr3_nt: TGTGCTAGTGGACCACAGGGCGGAGAAGAGACCCAGTACTTC
clone_size: once
j_call: TRBJ2-5
d_call: NA
v_call: TRBV12-5

cdr3_aa: CASNSGDTEAFF
cdr3_nt: TGTGCCAGCAATTCAGGTGACACTGAAGCTTTCTTT
clone_size: few
j_call: TRBJ1-1
d_call: NA
v_call: TRBV6-5

cdr3_aa: CASSVARGVGTDTQYF
cdr3_nt: TGTGCCAGCAGCGTAGCTCGGGGGGTGGGCACAGATACGCAGTATTTT
clone_size: NA
j_call: TRBJ2-3
d_call: TRBD2
v_call: TRBV9

cdr3_aa: CASSIDPGAPDTQYF
cdr3_nt: TGTGCCAGTAGTATAGATCCGGGTGCCCCAGATACGCAGTATTTT
clone_size: NA
j_call: TRBJ2-3
d_call: NA
v_call: TRBV19

cdr3_aa: CASSITREVGETQYF
cdr3_nt: TGTGCCAGTAGTATAACCCGGGAGGTGGGGGAGACCCAGTACTTC
clone_size: NA
j_call: TRBJ2-5
d_call: TRBD2
v_call: TRBV19

cdr3_aa: CASSLIAGLNNEQFF
cdr3_nt: TGTGCCAGCAGCCTTATAGCGGGGCTAAACAATGAGCAGTTCTTC
clone_size: NA
j_call: TRBJ2-1
d_call: TRBD2
v_call: TRBV4-2

cdr3_aa: CATSGGVTGELFF
cdr3_nt: TGTGCCACCAGCGGCGGGGTCACCGGGGAGCTGTTTTTT
clone_size: few
j_call: TRBJ2-2
d_call: NA
v_call: TRBV15

cdr3_aa: CASSLRQGDYGYTF
cdr3_nt: TGCGCCAGCAGCCTGCGACAGGGTGACTATGGCTACACCTTC
clone_size: NA
j_call: TRBJ1-2
d_call: TRBD1
v_call: TRBV4-3